Below, one T cell receptor beta chain is given with its context. The record originates from a study of blood T cell repertoires in COVID-19. V dropped 1 base and J dropped 1; count of bases not matched to a gene: 10. Per the germline V gene, CDR1 is LGHNA and CDR2 is YNFKEQ. This CDR3 comprises 18 residues. Profiled with immunoSEQ multiplex PCR; TCRdb holds only in-frame clones, not every one. The sample consists of around 65,000 clones, about four fifths of them appearing once. The V gene is TRBV4-2, the J gene TRBJ2-5, with 9 bases fitting TRBD1. The sequenced material came from peripheral blood. The TCR originated in a human donor in a cohort sampled during active COVID-19. The CDR3 DNA follows: TGTGCCAGCAGCCAAGGAGGGGTGACAGGGGGAGCCCAAGAGACCCAGTACTTC. This translates into CASSQGGVTGGAQETQYF.